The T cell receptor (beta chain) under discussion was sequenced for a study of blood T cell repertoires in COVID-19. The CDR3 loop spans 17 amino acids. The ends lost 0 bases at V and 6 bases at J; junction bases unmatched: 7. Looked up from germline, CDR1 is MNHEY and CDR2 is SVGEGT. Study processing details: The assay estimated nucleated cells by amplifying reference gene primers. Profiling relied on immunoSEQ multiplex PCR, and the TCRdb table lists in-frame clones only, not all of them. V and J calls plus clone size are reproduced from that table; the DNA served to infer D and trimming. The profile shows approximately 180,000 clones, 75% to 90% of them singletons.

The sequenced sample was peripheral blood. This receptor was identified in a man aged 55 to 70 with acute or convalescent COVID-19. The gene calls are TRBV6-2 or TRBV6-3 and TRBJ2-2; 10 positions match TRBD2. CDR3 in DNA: TGTGCCAGCAGTTACTCGTCGCTAGCGGGAGTCCCCGGGGAGCTGTTTTTT. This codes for CASSYSSLAGVPGELFF.